The 11 T cell receptor beta chains presented below share a single source sample, sequenced in a study of T-cell memory formation after mild COVID-19. TCRdb fed the 5' RACE reads into MiXCR, producing one record per CDR3 protein. The data hold approximately 300,000 distinct CDR3 sequences, with roughly 15% observed a single time. Sequencing was done on a sample of PBMCs or a T cell subset sorted from them (not recorded which). Receptors originate from a man between 18 and 35 years old who had mild COVID-19 (a few samples of this study predate the infection). Cell type and time point are not known.

This sequence joins TRBV28 and TRBJ2-3; D unresolved. The CDR3 runs 13 residues. Germline assignment: CDR1 MDHEN and CDR2 SYDVKM. V was pared by 4 bases and J by 2 bases, with 7 bases between. CDR3 residues: CASSWATTDTQYF. The CDR3 nucleotides read TGTGCCAGCAGTTGGGCCACCACAGATACGCAGTATTTT.

This chain connects TRBV27 to TRBJ2-6, with TRBD2 matching over 7 bases. V lost 10 bases to trimming and J lost 0 bases; unmatched junction nucleotides: 9. Germline-derived CDR1 and CDR2 are MNHEY and SMNVEV (reference sequence). The CDR3 has 16 residues. The CDR3 DNA sequence: TGTGCCACCACACGGGGCGGGGGCTCTGGGGCCAACGTCCTGACTTTC. Translated: CATTRGGGSGANVLTF.

This clonotype was counted only a few times. The chain joins TRBV7-8 to TRBJ2-7; D remains unclear. This CDR3 region has 13 residues. Germline V CDR1 and CDR2: SGHVS, FQNEAQ. V lost 1 base and J 2 bases, leaving 6 bases between the germline ends. CDR3 nucleotides: TGTGCCAGCAGCTTAGAACAGCCCTACGAGCAGTACTTC. Its translation is CASSLEQPYEQYF.

There are a few counts of this clonotype. The genes are TRBV29-1 and TRBJ2-2; D ambiguous. Germline V lookup: CDR1 SQVTM, CDR2 ANQGSEA. The CDR3 consists of 14 residues. V was trimmed by 5 bases and J by 0 bases, leaving 10 bases between them. DNA of the CDR3: TGCAGCGTTAGTCCAGGCGCGAACACCGGGGAGCTGTTTTTT. It codes for CSVSPGANTGELFF.

The rearrangement uses TRBV28 and TRBJ2-7; D uncertain. Per the germline V gene, CDR1 is MDHEN and CDR2 is SYDVKM. This CDR3 spans 13 amino acids. V shed 5 bases and J shed 3 bases, with 11 bases lying between them. CDR3 region: CASSPGLGYEQYV. The CDR3 region has the DNA TGTGCCAGCAGTCCCGGGTTGGGCTACGAGCAGTACGTC.

This clonotype was seen a handful of times. The genes are TRBV28 and TRBJ2-2; tentatively, D is TRBD1 or TRBD2 (5 bases each). The germline V gene has CDR1 MDHEN and CDR2 SYDVKM. This CDR3 is 14 amino acids long. Trimming cost V 6 bases and J 4 bases, with 12 bases left between them. CDR3 region: CASRSGAATGELFF. The CDR3 DNA reads TGTGCCAGCAGATCCGGGGCGGCCACCGGGGAGCTGTTTTTT.

This clonotype was picked up many times. The genes are TRBV4-2 and TRBJ2-7; the D gene is possibly TRBD1 (6 bases). There are 14 residues in the CDR3. Germline CDR1 and CDR2: LGHNA and YNFKEQ. Trimming took 0 bases from V and 5 from J, leaving 11 bases between them. In nucleotides, the CDR3 is TGTGCCAGCAGCCAAGAGCCCAGGGGAGACGAGCAGTACTTC. Its protein product is CASSQEPRGDEQYF.

This chain joins TRBV5-1 and TRBJ2-5; TRBD1 aligns across 11 bases. V was pared by 5 bases and J by 3 bases, with 3 bases of the junction left unmatched. The CDR3 is made up of 14 amino acids. Per germline, CDR1 SGHRS and CDR2 YFSETQ. CDR3 sequence reads: CASSRDRGKETQYF. The CDR3, as DNA: TGCGCCAGCAGTCGGGACAGGGGGAAAGAGACCCAGTACTTC.

The genes are TRBV29-1 and TRBJ2-5, with a possible D match to TRBD1 (7 bases). Germline V lookup: CDR1 SQVTM, CDR2 ANQGSEA. The CDR3 loop spans 14 amino acids. With 6 bases removed from V and 11 bases from J, the gap between germline ends came to 25 bases. In DNA form, the CDR3 reads TGCAGCGTCCCCGGAGGGACAGATCTTAGGTTTCAGTACTTC. Translated: CSVPGGTDLRFQYF.

This clonotype was seen only a few times. This chain links TRBV7-2 with TRBJ1-6, with D uncertain. Germline V gene lookup returns CDR1 SGHTA and CDR2 FQGNSA. The CDR3 covers 13 residues. Trimming removed 0 bases at V and 8 bases at J, with 5 bases between. CDR3 region: CASSLASDSPLHF. DNA of the CDR3: TGTGCCAGCAGCTTAGCCTCCGATTCACCCCTCCACTTT.

This clonotype was detected only a few times. The chain links TRBV28 to TRBJ2-3; 9 nucleotides agree with TRBD2. The CDR3 is 16 amino acids. V lost 8 bases, J lost 3 bases, and 12 bases stayed unmatched. Germline CDR1 reads MDHEN; CDR2 reads SYDVKM. The CDR3 nucleotides are TGTGCCAGCCGGACCCCTAGCGGGATCCCTACAGATACGCAGTATTTT. This sequence encodes CASRTPSGIPTDTQYF.